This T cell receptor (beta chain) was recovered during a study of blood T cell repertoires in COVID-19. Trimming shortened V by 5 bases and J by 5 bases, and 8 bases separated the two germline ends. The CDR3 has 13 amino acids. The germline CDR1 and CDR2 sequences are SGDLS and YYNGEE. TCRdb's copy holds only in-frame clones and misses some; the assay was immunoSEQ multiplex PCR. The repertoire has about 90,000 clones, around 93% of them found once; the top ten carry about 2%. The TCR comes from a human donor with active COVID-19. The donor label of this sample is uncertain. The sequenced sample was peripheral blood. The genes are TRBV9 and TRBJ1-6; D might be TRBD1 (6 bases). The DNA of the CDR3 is TGTGCCAGCAGACAGGGCGATAATTCACCCCTCCACTTT. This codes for CASRQGDNSPLHF.